This T cell receptor (beta chain) was sequenced in a study of regulatory T cells in long-lasting Graves disease. The time point denotes: newly diagnosed GD, antithyroid drugs for less than 3 months. Extracted PBMC RNA gave rise to the TCR library. About this clonotype itself: A much larger clone is a single base away; this may be a read error.

Both iRepertoire HTBI primers and Arm-PCR of CDR3 regions were used to build the TCR beta libraries. TCRdb re-called the multiplex PCR reads through MiXCR, storing one row per CDR3 protein. The sample has around 450,000 distinct CDR3 sequences, 14% to 15% seen once. Germline assignment: CDR1 SGHTA and CDR2 FQGTGA. CDR3 length: 16 amino acids. With 2 bases removed from V and 7 bases from J, the gap between germline ends came to 21 bases. This same sample was also part of a study on T cells in Graves' hyperthyroidism and ophthalmopathy.

The V and J genes are TRBV7-3 and TRBJ2-7; D gene unclear. The sequencing here drew on peripheral blood mononuclear cells (PBMCs), taken at new diagnosis, from a patient treated with antithyroid drugs. This sequence was found in a woman aged 30 to 39 with Graves disease. CDR3 nucleotides: TGTGCCAGCAGCTTAGGTTTTACGGCTCGCTACAATGAGCAGTACTTC. It encodes CASSLGFTARYNEQYF.